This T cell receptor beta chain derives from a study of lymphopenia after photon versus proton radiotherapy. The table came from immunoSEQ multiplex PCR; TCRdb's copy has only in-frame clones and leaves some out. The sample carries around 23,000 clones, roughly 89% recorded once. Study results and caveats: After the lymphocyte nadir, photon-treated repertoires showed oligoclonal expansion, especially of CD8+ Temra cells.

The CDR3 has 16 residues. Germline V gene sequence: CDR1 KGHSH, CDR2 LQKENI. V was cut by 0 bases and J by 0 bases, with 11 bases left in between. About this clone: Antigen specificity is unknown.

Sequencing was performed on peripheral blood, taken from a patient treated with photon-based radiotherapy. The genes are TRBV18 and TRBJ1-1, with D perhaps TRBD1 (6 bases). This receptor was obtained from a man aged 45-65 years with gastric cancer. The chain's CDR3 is CASSPPNQGMNTEAFF. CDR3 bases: TGTGCCAGCTCACCACCTAATCAGGGGATGAACACTGAAGCTTTCTTT.